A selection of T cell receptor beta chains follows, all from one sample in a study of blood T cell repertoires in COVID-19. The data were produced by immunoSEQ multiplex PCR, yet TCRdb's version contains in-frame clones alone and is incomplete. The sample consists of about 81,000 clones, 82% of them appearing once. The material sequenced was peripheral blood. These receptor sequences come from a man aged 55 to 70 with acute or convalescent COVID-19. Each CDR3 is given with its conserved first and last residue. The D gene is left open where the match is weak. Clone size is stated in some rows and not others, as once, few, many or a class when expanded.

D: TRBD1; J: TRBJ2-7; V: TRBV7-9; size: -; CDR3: CASSYRQGAEQYF; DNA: TGTGCCAGCAGCTACCGCCAGGGGGCCGAGCAGTACTTC
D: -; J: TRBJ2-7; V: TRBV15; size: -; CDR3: CATSRGRGTGSEQYF; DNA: TGTGCCACCAGCAGAGGACGGGGTACGGGGTCCGAGCAGTACTTC
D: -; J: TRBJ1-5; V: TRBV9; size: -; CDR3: CASSPSGDSNQPQHF; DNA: TGTGCCAGCAGCCCCAGCGGGGATAGCAATCAGCCCCAGCATTTT
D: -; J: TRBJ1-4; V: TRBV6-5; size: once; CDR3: CATKDSATNEKLFF; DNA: TGTGCCACAAAGGACAGTGCAACTAATGAAAAACTGTTTTTT
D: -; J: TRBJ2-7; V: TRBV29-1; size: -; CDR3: CSAQEGGLDEQYF; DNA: TGCAGCGCCCAAGAGGGGGGGCTCGACGAGCAGTACTTC
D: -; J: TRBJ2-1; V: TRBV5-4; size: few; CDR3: CASSLAGLPNEQFF; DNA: TGTGCCAGCAGCTTGGCTGGCCTTCCGAATGAGCAGTTCTTC
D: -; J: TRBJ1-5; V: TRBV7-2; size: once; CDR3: CASSLSGGLSQPQHF; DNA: TGTGCCAGCAGCTTATCCGGAGGTTTAAGTCAGCCCCAGCATTTT
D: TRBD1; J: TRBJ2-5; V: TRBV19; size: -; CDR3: CASWDRAGETQYF; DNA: TGTGCCAGTTGGGACAGGGCGGGCGAGACCCAGTACTTC
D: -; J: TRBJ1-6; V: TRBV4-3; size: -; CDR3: CASSAAVRVDSPLHF; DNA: TGCGCCAGCAGCGCTGCCGTCAGGGTGGATTCACCCCTCCACTTT
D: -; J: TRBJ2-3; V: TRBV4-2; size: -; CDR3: CASSQNSRVDTQYF; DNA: TGTGCCAGCAGCCAGAATTCCCGGGTAGATACGCAGTATTTT
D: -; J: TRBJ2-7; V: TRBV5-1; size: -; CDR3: CASSLGGSQIYEQYF; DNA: TGCGCCAGCAGCTTGGGAGGCTCGCAGATCTACGAGCAGTACTTC
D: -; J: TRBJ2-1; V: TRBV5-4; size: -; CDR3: CASSFRRDNEQFF; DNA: TGTGCCAGCAGCTTCCGAAGAGACAATGAGCAGTTCTTC
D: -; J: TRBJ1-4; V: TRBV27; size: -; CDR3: CASSLWGDNEKLFF; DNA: TGTGCCAGCAGTTTATGGGGGGATAATGAAAAACTGTTTTTT
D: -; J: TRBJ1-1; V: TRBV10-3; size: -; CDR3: CAISEGTGRNTEAFF; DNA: TGTGCCATCAGTGAGGGAACAGGCAGAAACACTGAAGCTTTCTTT
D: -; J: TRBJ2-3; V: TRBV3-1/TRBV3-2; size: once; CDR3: CASSQAGALTDTQYF; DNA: TGTGCCAGCAGCCAGGCAGGGGCTCTCACAGATACGCAGTATTTT
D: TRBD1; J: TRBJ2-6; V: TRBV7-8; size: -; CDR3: CASSLAGTGAGANVLTF; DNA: TGTGCCAGCAGCTTAGCCGGGACAGGGGCCGGGGCCAACGTCCTGACTTTC
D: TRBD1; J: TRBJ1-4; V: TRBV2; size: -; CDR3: CASSPDRGREKLFF; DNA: TGTGCCAGCAGCCCGGACAGGGGGCGTGAAAAACTGTTTTTT
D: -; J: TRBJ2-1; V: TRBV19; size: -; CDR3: CASSIDHWRGSYNEQFF; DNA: TGTGCCAGTAGTATAGATCATTGGAGAGGCTCCTACAATGAGCAGTTCTTC
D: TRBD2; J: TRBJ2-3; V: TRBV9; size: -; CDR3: CASSSRGGLADSTDTQYF; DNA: TGTGCCAGCAGCTCCCGGGGGGGACTAGCAGATAGCACAGATACGCAGTATTTT
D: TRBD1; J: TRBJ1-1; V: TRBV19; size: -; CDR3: CASSRTGEGTEAFF; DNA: TGTGCCAGTAGTCGGACAGGGGAGGGCACTGAAGCTTTCTTT
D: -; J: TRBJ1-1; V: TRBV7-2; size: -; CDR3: CASSLDTGTEAFF; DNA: TGTGCCAGCAGCTTAGATACCGGGACTGAAGCTTTCTTT
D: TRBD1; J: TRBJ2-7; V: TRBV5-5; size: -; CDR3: CASSFGTGEAEQYF; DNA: TGTGCCAGCAGTTTTGGGACAGGGGAGGCCGAGCAGTACTTC
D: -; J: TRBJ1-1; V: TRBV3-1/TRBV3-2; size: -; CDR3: CASSQNVRAGRGNTEAFF; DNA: TGTGCCAGCAGCCAGAACGTCCGGGCCGGGAGGGGGAACACTGAAGCTTTCTTT